The clone carrying this TCR beta chain was seen a handful of times. Generated by immunoSEQ multiplex PCR, the TCRdb table keeps only in-frame clones and is missing some. The table includes 70,000 or so clones, about nine tenths detected once. The entry originates in a study of T cell changes during pregnancy in multiple sclerosis. This CDR3 has 13 residues. V lost 8 bases and J lost 0, with 11 bases in between. The germline CDR1 and CDR2 sequences are SGHNT and YYREEE (reference sequence). This receptor was obtained from a female donor in good health, enrolled as a control in a pregnancy study. The rearrangement joins TRBV5-4 to TRBJ1-1, with D maybe TRBD1 (6 bases). This specimen was peripheral blood, taken in the third trimester of pregnancy. In DNA, the CDR3 is TGTGCCAGTCGACAGGATTTGAACACTGAAGCTTTCTTT. Its protein product is CASRQDLNTEAFF.